Shown below are 31 T cell receptor beta chains from a single sample sequenced in a study of blood T cell repertoires in COVID-19. Profiled with immunoSEQ multiplex PCR; TCRdb holds only in-frame clones, not every one. The repertoire has about 160,000 clones, more than 85% of them found once; the top ten carry 0.53%. Sample: peripheral blood. These receptors were collected from a middle-aged man with acute or convalescent COVID-19.

The rearrangement links TRBV3-1 (or the pseudogene TRBV3-2) to TRBJ2-3; D is unresolved. Germline CDR1 is LGHDT and CDR2 is YNNKEL (reference sequence). The CDR3 sequence is 14 residues long. V gave up 0 bases and J gave up 6 bases, with 10 bases separating them. The CDR3 nucleotides are TGTGCCAGCAGCCAAGAAGGTACAGAGGATACGCAGTATTTT. It specifies CASSQEGTEDTQYF.

Only a few counts were recorded for this clone. This chain connects TRBV12-3 or TRBV12-4 to TRBJ2-7, with 10 bases that match TRBD1. This CDR3 is 13 amino acids long. V was pared by 8 bases and J by 5 bases, with 6 bases of the junction left unmatched. CDR3 amino acids: CASGGQGSNEQYF. CDR3 coding DNA: TGTGCCAGCGGGGGACAGGGGTCTAACGAGCAGTACTTC.

The table lists this clone with a few counts. The chain joins TRBV28 to TRBJ1-3, with TRBD1 matching 8 bases. In germline, CDR1 is MDHEN, CDR2 SYDVKM. The CDR3 has 15 amino acids. V shed 5 bases, J shed 0 bases, and the junction held 3 bases outside the gene matches. CDR3 amino acids: CASSPGQGSGNTIYF. Here the CDR3 DNA reads TGTGCCAGCAGTCCCGGACAGGGCTCTGGAAACACCATATATTTT. The variable domain in full, with the rest retrieved from reference TRBV28 and TRBJ1-3, is DVKVTQSSRYLVKRTGEKVFLECVQDMDHENMFWYRQDPGLGLRLIYFSYDVKMKEKGDIPEGYSVSREKKERFSLILESASTNQTSMYLCASSPGQGSGNTIYFGEGSWLTVV.

This rearrangement joins TRBV19 to TRBJ2-1, with a weak D call TRBD2 (6 bases). Germline CDR1 and CDR2: LNHDA and SQIVND (reference sequence). V lost 10 bases, J lost 1 base, and 29 bases lay in between. The CDR3 is made up of 19 amino acids. CDR3 in DNA: TGTGCCACCCTAGAAAGAGGAGGGCCGAGCGTCGAGTCCTACAATGAGCAGTTCTTC. This gives the protein CATLERGGPSVESYNEQFF.

This clone appeared a single time. The CDR3 DNA follows: TGTGCCAGCAGTGAGAATACACAGTCCTACGAGCAGTACGTC. Its protein is CASSENTQSYEQYV. This chain uses TRBV6-1 with TRBJ2-7; no definite D call. This CDR3 comprises 14 residues. Trimming cost V 3 bases and J 1 base, with 10 bases left between them. The germline V gene has CDR1 MNHNS and CDR2 SASEGT.

The chain recombines TRBV24-1 with TRBJ2-2; possible D gene TRBD2, 6 bases. V lost 3 bases and J lost 3, with 7 bases in between. The CDR3 is made up of 14 amino acids. Germline CDR1 and CDR2: KGHDR and SFDVKD. As DNA, the CDR3 is TGTGCCACCAGTGATGGCGGGGACACCGGGGAGCTGTTTTTT. It specifies CATSDGGDTGELFF.

This clone appeared a single time. The CDR3 is CASGGARGQETQYF. The CDR3 DNA reads as TGTGCCAGCGGGGGGGCACGGGGTCAAGAGACCCAGTACTTC. The chain joins TRBV6-5 to TRBJ2-5, with a possible D match to TRBD2 (7 bases). V lost 8 bases to trimming and J lost 2 bases, with 15 bases between them. This CDR3 region has 14 residues. Looked up from germline, CDR1 is MNHEY and CDR2 is SVGAGI.

V is TRBV9 and J is TRBJ2-6, with 7 bases identical to TRBD1. With 6 bases clipped from V and 0 bases from J, the junction kept 6 bases outside the gene matches. The CDR3 is 16 residues long. CDR1 and CDR2 (germline): SGDLS, YYNGEE. This CDR3 is CASNPTGDSGANVLTF. CDR3 coding DNA: TGTGCCAGCAATCCTACAGGGGACTCTGGGGCCAACGTCCTGACTTTC.

V usage is TRBV11-2 and J usage is TRBJ2-5, with D unresolved. Germline V lookup: CDR1 SGHAT, CDR2 FQNNGV. The CDR3 runs to 11 residues. Trimming took 4 bases from V and 4 from J, leaving 4 bases between them. CDR3 loop: CASSSLETQYF. In DNA form, the CDR3 reads TGTGCCAGCAGCTCCCTAGAGACCCAGTACTTC. The full variable domain, rest sourced from reference TRBV11-2 and TRBJ2-5, is EAGVAQSPRYKIIEKRQSVAFWCNPISGHATLYWYQQILGQGPKLLIQFQNNGVVDDSQLPKDRFSAERLKGVDSTLKIQPAKLEDSAVYLCASSSLETQYFGPGTRLLVL.

This chain connects TRBV7-2 to TRBJ2-1, with D unresolved. In germline, CDR1 is SGHTA, CDR2 FQGNSA. The CDR3 totals 14 residues. Trimming left V 8 bases short and J 0 bases short, with 11 bases between. The CDR3 DNA sequence: TGTGCCAGCGCGGCCCTTAGCTCCTACAATGAGCAGTTCTTC. It yields the protein CASAALSSYNEQFF.

The chain links TRBV30 to TRBJ2-3; 8 positions agree with TRBD2. Germline V lookup: CDR1 GTSNPN, CDR2 SVGIG (reference sequence). Unmatched junction bases numbered 8, after V lost 6 bases and J lost 3 bases. CDR3 length: 14 residues. CDR3 nucleotide sequence: TGTGCCTGTGCGAGCGGGAGTGTGACAGATACGCAGTATTTT. It codes for CACASGSVTDTQYF. Drawing the rest from reference TRBV30 and TRBJ2-3, the complete variable domain is SQTIHQWPATLVQPVGSPLSLECTVEGTSNPNLYWYRQAAGRGLQLLFYSVGIGQISSEVPQNLSASRPQDRQFILSSKKLLLSDSGFYLCACASGSVTDTQYFGPGTRLTVL.

A single count supports this clone. V gene TRBV7-6 combines with J gene TRBJ2-5, with D possibly being TRBD2 (5 bases). The germline V and J ends were trimmed by 4 bases and 6 bases, with 15 bases remaining between them. The length of the CDR3 is 14 residues. Germline V gene data show CDR1 as SGHVS and CDR2 as FNYEAQ. This chain's CDR3 is CASSSGLIAQTQYF. In DNA, the CDR3 is TGTGCCAGCAGCTCCGGACTGATCGCACAGACCCAGTACTTC.

This clone was seen a handful of times. The DNA for the CDR3 is TGTGCCAGCTCACCACAGAGGGATGAAAAACTGTTTTTT. It codes for CASSPQRDEKLFF. V is TRBV18 and J is TRBJ1-4; no clear D gene. Looked up from germline, CDR1 is KGHSH and CDR2 is LQKENI. The CDR3 loop spans 13 amino acids. V was shortened by 1 base and J by 6 bases, with 6 bases between the two germline ends.

The rearrangement links TRBV10-3 to TRBJ2-5; perhaps TRBD1 as D (5 bases). The germline CDR1 and CDR2 sequences are ENHRY and SYGVKD. The V and J ends lost 4 bases and 4 bases respectively, with 13 bases between them. CDR3 length equals 14 residues. CDR3 protein: CAISGGGGVETQYF. CDR3 nucleotide sequence: TGTGCCATCAGTGGGGGCGGCGGAGTAGAGACCCAGTACTTC.

This chain uses TRBV2 with TRBJ2-7, with D perhaps matching TRBD2 (6 bases). The V and J ends lost 2 bases and 3 bases respectively, with 8 bases between them. The germline V gene encodes CDR1 SNHLY and CDR2 FYNNEI. The CDR3 is made up of 13 amino acids. The CDR3 region is CASSERRGYEQYV. CDR3 DNA sequence: TGTGCCAGCAGTGAAAGGCGGGGCTACGAGCAGTACGTC.

The J gene is TRBJ2-1, the V gene TRBV6-1, with 7 bases fitting TRBD2. The CDR3 runs 13 residues. Unmatched junction bases numbered 8, after V lost 8 bases and J lost 7 bases. CDR1 and CDR2 (germline): MNHNS, SASEGT. DNA of the CDR3: TGTGCCAGCGCTACGGGGGGAATGAATGAGCAGTTCTTC. Translation gives CASATGGMNEQFF.

The V gene is TRBV6-6, the J gene TRBJ2-2; possible D gene TRBD2, 5 bases. CDR1 and CDR2 from the germline V gene are MNHNY and SVGAGI (reference sequence). CDR3 length: 16 residues. Trimming took off 0 bases at V and 1 base at J, with 9 bases between the two ends. This chain's CDR3 is CASSYSRTQNTGELFF. In DNA, the CDR3 is TGTGCCAGCAGTTACTCGAGGACTCAGAACACCGGGGAGCTGTTTTTT.

This chain joins TRBV21-1 and TRBJ2-3; the DNA was not compared with TRBD1, the D call given in the table. TRBV21-1 is described as a pseudogene. This CDR3 region has 22 residues. The CDR3 DNA is TGTGCCAGCAGCAAAGAAGCCACAGGGTGCCATGTCAATCACACTAGCACAGATACGCAGTATTTT. This sequence encodes CASSKEATGCHVNHTSTDTQYF.

The chain links TRBV7-6 to TRBJ1-1; D gene uncertain. V was trimmed by 4 bases and J by 7 bases, leaving 7 bases between them. Germline V lookup: CDR1 SGHVS, CDR2 FNYEAQ. This CDR3 has 11 residues. CDR3 loop: CASSWANEAFF. For the CDR3, the DNA is TGTGCCAGCAGCTGGGCAAATGAAGCTTTCTTT. Variable domain in full (rest from reference TRBV7-6 and TRBJ1-1): GAGVSQSPRYKVTKRGQDVALRCDPISGHVSLYWYRQALGQGPEFLTYFNYEAQQDKSGLPNDRFSAERPEGSISTLTIQRTEQRDSAMYRCASSWANEAFFGQGTRLTVV.

This chain connects TRBV27 to TRBJ2-5, with D possibly being TRBD1 (6 bases). This CDR3 comprises 15 residues. Trimming shortened V by 11 bases and J by 2 bases, and 21 bases separated the two germline ends. Germline loops: CDR1 MNHEY, CDR2 SMNVEV (reference sequence). CDR3 sequence: CAAGPGRGPQETQYF. Written as DNA, the CDR3 is TGTGCCGCCGGCCCCGGCAGGGGTCCGCAAGAGACCCAGTACTTC.

The J gene is TRBJ1-1, the V gene TRBV5-6; TRBD1 matches at 10 bases. The CDR3 length is 13 residues. From germline, CDR1 is SGHDT and CDR2 YYEEEE. Trimming cost V 2 bases and J 6 bases; bases outside gene matches: 1. CDR3 nucleotide sequence: TGTGCCAGCAGCTTCGGGACAGGGGCTGAAGCTTTCTTT. Translation gives CASSFGTGAEAFF.

The J gene is TRBJ2-2, the V gene TRBV28; D remains ambiguous. Trimming left V 1 base short and J 5 bases short, with 11 bases between. The germline V gene encodes CDR1 MDHEN and CDR2 SYDVKM. This CDR3 is built from 15 residues. CDR3 in amino acids: CASSLSPTQTGELFF. The CDR3 DNA follows: TGTGCCAGCAGTTTATCCCCAACGCAGACCGGGGAGCTGTTTTTT.

The chain has TRBV3-1 (or the pseudogene TRBV3-2) and TRBJ2-2, with D hard to call. From germline, CDR1 is LGHDT and CDR2 YNNKEL (reference sequence). The CDR3 covers 16 residues. V dropped 5 bases and J dropped 0 bases, with 13 bases sitting between them. This CDR3 reads CASSIMRSPNTGELFF. As DNA, the CDR3 is TGTGCCAGCAGCATTATGAGGTCCCCGAACACCGGGGAGCTGTTTTTT.

V is TRBV5-1 and J is TRBJ1-5; D is unresolved. Trimming cost V 4 bases and J 3 bases, with 17 bases left between them. CDR3 size: 16 residues. Per germline, CDR1 SGHRS and CDR2 YFSETQ. The CDR3: CASSLEGPPNNQPQHF. The CDR3 DNA is TGCGCCAGCAGCCTAGAGGGCCCTCCCAACAATCAGCCCCAGCATTTT.

To note about this clone: Different DNA sequences within this sample yield the same CDR3. The chain carries TRBV2 and TRBJ1-6; no clear D gene. The CDR3 has 14 residues. Trimming removed 1 base at V and 6 bases at J, with 7 bases between. The V gene's germline CDR1 is SNHLY and CDR2 FYNNEI. CDR3 amino acids: CASSEGRVNSPLHF. The CDR3 coding sequence is TGTGCCAGCAGTGAAGGACGGGTTAATTCACCCCTCCACTTT.

The chain carries TRBV5-1 and TRBJ2-6; D call uncertain. V dropped 2 bases and J dropped 2 bases, with 8 bases sitting between them. CDR1 is SGHRS, CDR2 YFSETQ, per germline. This CDR3 contains 15 residues. DNA for the CDR3: TGCGCCAGCAGCTTCGAAACAGCTGGGGCCAACGTCCTGACTTTC. It specifies CASSFETAGANVLTF.

The V call is TRBV7-2, the J call TRBJ1-1, with D possibly being TRBD1 (6 bases). The V end lost 6 bases, the J end lost 5 bases, and 16 bases lay between the germline ends. The CDR3 extends over 14 amino acids. Germline V gives CDR1 SGHTA, CDR2 FQGNSA. CDR3: CASSRGGIRTEAFF. Here the CDR3 DNA reads TGTGCCAGCAGTAGGGGGGGGATTCGGACTGAAGCTTTCTTT.

The rearrangement uses TRBV7-8 and TRBJ1-1; D may be TRBD1 (5 bases). Germline values: CDR1 SGHVS, CDR2 FQNEAQ. CDR3 size: 15 residues. V was cut by 0 bases and J by 5 bases, with 13 bases left in between. This CDR3 reads CASSLARLGETEAFF. The CDR3 bases are TGTGCCAGCAGCTTAGCGCGGTTAGGGGAAACTGAAGCTTTCTTT.

The chain combines TRBV7-3 with TRBJ2-5; tentatively, D is TRBD1 (7 bases). Germline CDR1 is SGHTA and CDR2 is FQGTGA. The CDR3 is made up of 13 amino acids. Trimming stripped 4 bases from V and 5 bases from J, with 11 bases between. CDR3 coding DNA: TGTGCCAGCAGCTCAGGGGGGTTCGAGACCCAGTACTTC. Its translation: CASSSGGFETQYF.

The genes are TRBV7-2 and TRBJ2-1; tentatively, D is TRBD2 (6 bases). Germline loops: CDR1 SGHTA, CDR2 FQGNSA. The CDR3 is 15 amino acids. Trimming shortened V by 1 base and J by 3 bases, and 10 bases separated the two germline ends. CDR3 in DNA: TGTGCCAGCAGCTTAGTAGCGGTGCTCTACAATGAGCAGTTCTTC. It is translated as CASSLVAVLYNEQFF.

V and J are TRBV6-4 and TRBJ1-1; tentatively, D is TRBD1 (5 bases). This CDR3 comprises 14 residues. CDR1 and CDR2 (germline): MRHNA, SNTAGT. Trimming pared 6 bases from V and 6 bases from J, leaving 17 bases between. The CDR3: CASRPGGGGAEAFF. The CDR3 DNA sequence: TGTGCCAGCAGGCCCGGGGGGGGAGGAGCTGAAGCTTTCTTT.